Sequencing of this TCR beta chain was carried out in a study of T cell changes during pregnancy in multiple sclerosis. Clones were sequenced by immunoSEQ multiplex PCR, and TCRdb holds only the in-frame ones, with some missing. The repertoire holds 35,000 to 55,000 clones, with 92% as singletons. This CDR3 has 12 residues. In germline, CDR1 is GTSNPN, CDR2 SVGIG (reference sequence). Trimming cost V 1 base and J 6 bases, with 7 bases left between them. The sequence was collected from a female donor with multiple sclerosis, enrolled in a pregnancy study. The chain uses TRBV30 and TRBJ2-1; D gene ambiguous. Sample: peripheral blood, taken in the third trimester of pregnancy. CDR3 DNA sequence: TGTGCCTGGAGTGCCTATCGCAATGAGCAGTTCTTC. As protein: CAWSAYRNEQFF.